These 29 T cell receptor beta chains were all obtained from the same sample, sequenced in a study of early T cells in non-severe SARS-CoV-2 infection. TCRdb itself ran the 5' RACE reads through MiXCR, one entry per CDR3 protein. The sample yields about 62,000 distinct CDR3 sequences, 8% to 10% seen once. What was sequenced was whole blood. These receptors were collected from an adult who was a healthcare worker with PCR-confirmed SARS-CoV-2 infection or an uninfected control (not recorded which).

The J gene is TRBJ1-2, the V gene TRBV30, with TRBD1 matching over 8 bases. The CDR3 spans 13 residues. Germline CDR1 reads GTSNPN; CDR2 reads SVGIG (reference sequence). The V gene end was trimmed by 2 bases and the J gene end by 4 bases; junction bases not matched to a gene: 3. CDR3 sequence: CAWSSGQVYGYTF. CDR3 DNA sequence: TGTGCCTGGAGTTCGGGACAGGTCTATGGCTACACCTTC.

In this sample, this clonotype turned up many times. The J gene is TRBJ2-7, the V gene TRBV28, with TRBD1 matching 9 bases. The CDR3 length is 15 residues. The ends lost 4 bases at V and 2 bases at J; junction bases unmatched: 6. CDR1 is MDHEN, CDR2 SYDVKM, per germline. The chain's CDR3 is CASSSTGGAPYEQYV. As DNA, the CDR3 is TGTGCCAGCAGTTCGACAGGGGGGGCCCCCTACGAGCAGTACGTC.

This clonotype was seen ten or more times. This rearrangement joins TRBV6-6 to TRBJ2-7, with D possibly matching TRBD2 (7 bases). Trimming took off 2 bases at V and 3 bases at J, with 14 bases between the two ends. The CDR3 totals 15 residues. Germline values: CDR1 MNHNY, CDR2 SVGAGI (reference sequence). The CDR3 sequence: CASSYGAGANYEQYV. The CDR3 nucleotides are TGTGCCAGCAGTTACGGGGCGGGGGCAAACTACGAGCAGTACGTC.

This chain uses TRBV7-9 with TRBJ1-6; a possible D gene is TRBD1 (6 bases). CDR3 size: 14 residues. The ends were cut back, 6 bases at V and 7 bases at J, with 13 bases in the middle. CDR1 and CDR2 from the germline V gene are SEHNR and FQNEAQ (reference sequence). The CDR3, as DNA: TGTGCCAGCAGAGCTGGGGGGCTAAATTCACCCCTCCACTTT. Translating gives CASRAGGLNSPLHF.

The V gene is TRBV6-5, the J gene TRBJ2-7, with 11 bases matching TRBD1. From germline, CDR1 is MNHEY and CDR2 SVGAGI. The CDR3 sequence is 14 residues long. V lost 6 bases to trimming and J lost 6 bases; unmatched junction nucleotides: 7. CDR3 amino acids: CASSQDRGRFEQYV. DNA of the CDR3: TGTGCCAGCAGCCAGGACAGGGGGCGATTCGAGCAGTACGTC.

This chain connects TRBV4-2 to TRBJ2-6; D remains ambiguous. The germline CDR1 and CDR2 sequences are LGHNA and YNFKEQ. Trimming pared 0 bases from V and 4 bases from J, leaving 13 bases between. The CDR3 extends over 17 amino acids. The CDR3 loop is CASSQDIGSRGANVLTF. The CDR3 DNA reads as TGTGCCAGCAGCCAAGATATTGGGTCGAGGGGGGCCAACGTCCTGACTTTC.

This clonotype was counted between two and nine times. The J gene is TRBJ1-6, the V gene TRBV5-6; no clear D gene. The CDR3 has 14 residues. Germline lookup yields CDR1 SGHDT and CDR2 YYEEEE. V was shortened by 6 bases and J by 5 bases, with 12 bases between the two germline ends. DNA for the CDR3: TGTGCCAGCAACAGCGCGGGGAATAATTCACCCCTCCACTTT. It translates to CASNSAGNNSPLHF.

The chain combines TRBV3-1 with TRBJ1-4, with D unresolved. Trimming removed 2 bases at V and 7 bases at J, with 5 bases between. Per germline, CDR1 LGHDT and CDR2 YNNKEL (reference sequence). The CDR3 covers 12 residues. The CDR3 spells CASSQFGEKLFF. The CDR3 coding sequence is TGTGCCAGCAGCCAATTTGGTGAAAAACTGTTTTTT.

This clonotype appeared a few times. The CDR3 is CASSLNKEINYTF. CDR3 bases: TGTGCCAGCAGCCTGAACAAGGAAATCAACTACACCTTC. The gene calls are TRBV7-3 and TRBJ1-2; D ambiguous. The CDR3 contains 13 residues. Trimming left V 5 bases short and J 10 bases short, with 17 bases between. Per the germline V gene, CDR1 is SGHTA and CDR2 is FQGTGA.

V usage is TRBV7-9 and J usage is TRBJ1-4, with 7 bases aligning to TRBD1. V shed 2 bases, J shed 8 bases, and the junction held 11 bases outside the gene matches. Germline lookup yields CDR1 SEHNR and CDR2 FQNEAQ (reference sequence). This CDR3 contains 16 residues. The CDR3 region has the DNA TGTGCCAGCAGCTTATCCTACAGGGGCAGAGAGGAAAAACTGTTTTTT. This translates into CASSLSYRGREEKLFF. The whole variable domain, filled in from reference TRBV7-9 and TRBJ1-4, reads DTGVSQNPRHKITKRGQNVTFRCDPISEHNRLYWYRQTLGQGPEFLTYFQNEAQLEKSRLLSDRFSAERPKGSFSTLEIQRTEQGDSAMYLCASSLSYRGREEKLFFGSGTQLSVL.

This clonotype was recorded many times. The rearrangement links TRBV7-6 to TRBJ2-3, with 14 bases fitting TRBD2. Germline V CDR1 and CDR2: SGHVS, FNYEAQ. The CDR3 length is 16 residues. V shed 5 bases, J shed 6 bases, and the junction held 7 bases outside the gene matches. The CDR3 DNA reads as TGTGCCAGCAGCCTAAGGACTAGCGGGGGGTTTGATACGCAGTATTTT. Amino acids: CASSLRTSGGFDTQYF.

This clonotype was detected a few times. The chain combines TRBV10-2 with TRBJ2-1; tentative D call: TRBD1 (6 bases). This CDR3 spans 13 amino acids. Germline V CDR1 and CDR2: WSHSY, SAAADI. Trimming left V 1 base short and J 6 bases short, with 7 bases between. CDR3 residues: CASSEYRANEQFF. The CDR3 nucleotides read TGCGCCAGCAGTGAGTACAGGGCCAATGAGCAGTTCTTC.

This clonotype has a handful of counts. The V gene is TRBV7-6, the J gene TRBJ1-1; TRBD1 is a possible D gene (6 bases). Germline CDR1 reads SGHVS; CDR2 reads FNYEAQ. Deletions cut 7 bases from V and 1 base from J, with 10 bases between. This CDR3 is 13 amino acids long. In DNA, the CDR3 is TGTGCCAGCACCCGGACAGAGAACACTGAAGCTTTCTTT. Translating it yields CASTRTENTEAFF.

This clonotype was seen a handful of times. V is TRBV20-1 and J is TRBJ2-5; 10 bases agree with TRBD2. The CDR3 has 14 residues. V shed 7 bases, J shed 2 bases, and the junction held 7 bases outside the gene matches. Germline V gives CDR1 DFQATT, CDR2 SNEGSKA (reference sequence). In DNA form, the CDR3 reads TGCAGTGTCCTGGGACTAGCGTTGCAAGAGACCCAGTACTTC. Translation: CSVLGLALQETQYF.

There are many counts of this clonotype. The chain joins TRBV12-3 or TRBV12-4 to TRBJ2-2; TRBD2 aligns across 8 bases. The ends lost 6 bases at V and 9 bases at J; junction bases unmatched: 15. CDR3 length: 16 amino acids. The CDR3 DNA sequence: TGTGCCAGCAGCCTCTCGCTAATGAGCGGGGGACGGGAGCTGTTTTTT. Its translation is CASSLSLMSGGRELFF.

This chain connects TRBV20-1 to TRBJ2-3; TRBD2 agrees at 11 bases. The germline V gene encodes CDR1 DFQATT and CDR2 SNEGSKA (reference sequence). The CDR3 is 14 amino acids. Trimming took 4 bases from V and 6 from J; bases not matched to a gene: 6. Here the CDR3 reads CSAMLAGGTDTQYF. CDR3 in DNA: TGCAGTGCTATGCTAGCGGGGGGTACCGATACGCAGTATTTT.

V is TRBV15 and J is TRBJ1-1, with no clear D. Trimming removed 0 bases at V and 5 bases at J, with 4 bases between. This CDR3 comprises 12 residues. The germline V gene encodes CDR1 LNHNV and CDR2 YYDKDF (reference sequence). CDR3: CATSRDLTEAFF. CDR3 in DNA: TGTGCCACCAGCAGAGATTTAACTGAAGCTTTCTTT. Filled out from reference TRBV15 and TRBJ1-1, the complete variable domain reads DAMVIQNPRYQVTQFGKPVTLSCSQTLNHNVMYWYQQKSSQAPKLLFHYYDKDFNNEADTPDNFQSRRPNTSFCFLDIRSPGLGDTAMYLCATSRDLTEAFFGQGTRLTVV.

The chain is built from TRBV29-1 and TRBJ2-1; D tentatively reads TRBD1 or TRBD2 (5 bases each). The CDR3 has 13 amino acids. In germline, CDR1 is SQVTM, CDR2 ANQGSEA. V lost 0 bases to trimming and J lost 6 bases, with 9 bases between them. CDR3 DNA sequence: TGCAGCGTTGAAGAGGGACGTAGCAATGAGCAGTTCTTC. Residues: CSVEEGRSNEQFF.

This clonotype was counted ten times or more. V gene TRBV7-2 combines with J gene TRBJ2-5; a weak D match, TRBD2 (7 bases). Per the germline V gene, CDR1 is SGHTA and CDR2 is FQGNSA. This CDR3 region has 14 residues. V gave up 0 bases and J gave up 6 bases, with 11 bases separating them. CDR3 DNA sequence: TGTGCCAGCAGCTTAGCGGGGGGGCATCAGACCCAGTACTTC. Its translation: CASSLAGGHQTQYF. The full variable domain, with the rest looked up from reference TRBV7-2 and TRBJ2-5, is GAGVSQSPSNKVTEKGKDVELRCDPISGHTALYWYRQSLGQGLEFLIYFQGNSAPDKSGLPSDRFSAERTGGSVSTLTIQRTQQEDSAVYLCASSLAGGHQTQYFGPGTRLLVL.

This clonotype was observed a handful of times. J is TRBJ2-7 and V is TRBV6-6; D is uncertain. There are 13 residues in the CDR3. Trimming took off 4 bases at V and 2 bases at J, with 9 bases between the two ends. CDR1 and CDR2 from the germline V gene are MNHNY and SVGAGI (reference sequence). CDR3 DNA sequence: TGTGCCAGCAGTTCATCCGACACCTACGAGCAGTACGTC. Encoded protein: CASSSSDTYEQYV.

In this sample, this clonotype turned up a few times. V is TRBV18 and J is TRBJ1-4; 7 bases agree with TRBD1. This CDR3 comprises 16 residues. Germline trimming cut 3 bases from V and 1 base from J; bases unmatched to any gene: 5. CDR1 is KGHSH and CDR2 is LQKENI in the germline V gene. CDR3 in DNA: TGTGCCAGCTCACCGAACAGGGGAGGAACTAATGAAAAACTGTTTTTT. Encoded protein: CASSPNRGGTNEKLFF.

This rearrangement joins TRBV7-2 to TRBJ1-2; D ambiguous. Looked up from germline, CDR1 is SGHTA and CDR2 is FQGNSA. The CDR3 is 14 amino acids. V lost 5 bases to trimming and J lost 6 bases, with 16 bases between them. CDR3 in DNA: TGTGCCAGCAGCACCCGCCGGAAGGACGATGGCTACACCTTC. It specifies CASSTRRKDDGYTF.

The DNA for the CDR3 is TGTGCCAGCAGTACGGCTAGCGGGGGGGCCCCAGATACGCAGTATTTT. Encoded protein: CASSTASGGAPDTQYF. The chain employs TRBV27 and TRBJ2-3, with 12 bases that match TRBD2. V was pared by 5 bases and J by 4 bases, with 7 bases of the junction left unmatched. Germline V lookup: CDR1 MNHEY, CDR2 SMNVEV (reference sequence). This CDR3 comprises 16 residues.

V gene TRBV6-1 combines with J gene TRBJ2-7; D perhaps matches TRBD2 (6 bases). From germline, CDR1 is MNHNS and CDR2 SASEGT. CDR3 length: 14 amino acids. V shed 1 base and J shed 1 base, with 8 bases lying between them. CDR3 sequence reads: CASSEGRGSYEQYV. Written as DNA, the CDR3 is TGTGCCAGCAGTGAAGGGAGGGGATCCTACGAGCAGTACGTC.

This clonotype was picked up one time. The chain is built from TRBV19 and TRBJ2-7; either TRBD1 or TRBD2 may supply D (5 bases each). From germline, CDR1 is LNHDA and CDR2 SQIVND (reference sequence). The germline V and J ends were trimmed by 10 bases and 7 bases, with 23 bases remaining between them. This CDR3 comprises 14 residues. The chain's CDR3 is CATPPFGGTGEQYV. CDR3 nucleotides: TGTGCCACCCCTCCATTTGGGGGTACGGGGGAGCAGTACGTC.

This clonotype was found a few times. V usage is TRBV5-1 and J usage is TRBJ2-3, with 10 bases fitting TRBD2. The CDR3 runs to 16 residues. CDR1 is SGHRS, CDR2 YFSETQ, per germline. V trimming: 6 bases; J trimming: 0 bases; junction bases outside the gene matches: 7. The CDR3 protein is CASNLAGVGSTDTQYF. CDR3 nucleotides: TGCGCCAGCAACCTAGCGGGGGTTGGGAGCACAGATACGCAGTATTTT.

The chain couples TRBV11-2 to TRBJ2-7, with D possibly matching TRBD2 (5 bases). The V end lost 2 bases, the J end lost 4 bases, and 12 bases lay between the germline ends. The CDR3 is 14 amino acids. Per germline, CDR1 SGHAT and CDR2 FQNNGV. The CDR3 DNA reads TGTGCCAGCAGCTTATCTTACGGGATGTACGAGCAGTACGTC. Protein sequence: CASSLSYGMYEQYV.

V is TRBV29-1 and J is TRBJ2-5; D unclear. The V end lost 3 bases, the J end lost 5 bases, and 4 bases lay between the germline ends. The CDR3 totals 10 residues. The germline CDR1 and CDR2 sequences are SQVTM and ANQGSEA. The CDR3 DNA is TGCAGCGTTGATTCTGAGACCCAGTACTTC. This translates into CSVDSETQYF.

This clonotype was found a few times. The gene calls are TRBV24-1 and TRBJ2-1; D possibly matches TRBD1 or TRBD2 (5 bases each). Germline V gene sequence: CDR1 KGHDR, CDR2 SFDVKD. V shed 1 base and J shed 0 bases, with 9 bases lying between them. The CDR3 is 16 amino acids. The CDR3 DNA sequence: TGTGCCACCAGTGATTTACGGGGCGGCTCCTACAATGAGCAGTTCTTC. Translated: CATSDLRGGSYNEQFF.